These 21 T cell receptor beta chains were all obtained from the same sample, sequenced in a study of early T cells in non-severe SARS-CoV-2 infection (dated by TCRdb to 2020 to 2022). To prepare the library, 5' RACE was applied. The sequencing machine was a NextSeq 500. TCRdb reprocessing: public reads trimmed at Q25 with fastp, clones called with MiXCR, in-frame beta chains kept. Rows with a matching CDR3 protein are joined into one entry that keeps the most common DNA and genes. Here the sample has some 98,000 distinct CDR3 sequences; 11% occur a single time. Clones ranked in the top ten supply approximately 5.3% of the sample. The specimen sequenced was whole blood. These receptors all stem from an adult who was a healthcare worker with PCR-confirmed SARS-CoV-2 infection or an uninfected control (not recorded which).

The CDR3 loop reads CSVEEGINEKLFF. CDR3 bases: TGCAGCGTTGAAGAGGGGATTAATGAAAAACTGTTTTTT. This chain connects TRBV29-1 to TRBJ1-4; D is ambiguous. The germline gives CDR1 SQVTM, CDR2 ANQGSEA. Trimming shortened V by 0 bases and J by 4 bases, and 6 bases separated the two germline ends. This CDR3 has 13 residues.

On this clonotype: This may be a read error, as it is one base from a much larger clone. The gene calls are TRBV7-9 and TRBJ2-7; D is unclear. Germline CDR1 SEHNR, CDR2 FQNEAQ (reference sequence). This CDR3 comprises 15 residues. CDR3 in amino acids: CASSPPARPLYERYF. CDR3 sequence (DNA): TGTGCCAGCAGCCCGCCGGCCAGACCTCTCTACGAGCGGTACTTC.

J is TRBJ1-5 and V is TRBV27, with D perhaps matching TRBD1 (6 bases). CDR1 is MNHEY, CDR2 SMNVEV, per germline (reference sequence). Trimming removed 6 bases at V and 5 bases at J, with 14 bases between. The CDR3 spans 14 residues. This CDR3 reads CASSQDSDYQPQHF. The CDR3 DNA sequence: TGTGCCAGCAGCCAGGACAGCGATTATCAGCCCCAGCATTTT.

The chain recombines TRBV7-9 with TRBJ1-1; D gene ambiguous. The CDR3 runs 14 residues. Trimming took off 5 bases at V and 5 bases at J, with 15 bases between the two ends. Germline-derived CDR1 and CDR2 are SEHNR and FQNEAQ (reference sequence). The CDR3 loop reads CASSRGISVTEAFF. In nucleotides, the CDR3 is TGTGCCAGCAGCCGTGGGATTTCCGTAACTGAAGCTTTCTTT.

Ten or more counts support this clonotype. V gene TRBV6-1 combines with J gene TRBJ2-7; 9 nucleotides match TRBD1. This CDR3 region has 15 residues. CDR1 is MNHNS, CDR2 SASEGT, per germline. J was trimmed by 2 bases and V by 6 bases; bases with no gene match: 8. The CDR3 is CASSLGGQGAYEQYF. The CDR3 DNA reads TGTGCCAGCAGCCTCGGGGGACAGGGTGCCTACGAGCAGTACTTC.

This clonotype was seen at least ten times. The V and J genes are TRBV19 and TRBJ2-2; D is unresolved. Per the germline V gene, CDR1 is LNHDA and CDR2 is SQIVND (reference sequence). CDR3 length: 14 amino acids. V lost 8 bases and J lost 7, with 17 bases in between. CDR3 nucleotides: TGTGCCAGTGCCGGGCAACATCTTGGCGGGGAGCTGTTTTTT. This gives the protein CASAGQHLGGELFF. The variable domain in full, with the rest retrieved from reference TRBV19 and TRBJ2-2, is DGGITQSPKYLFRKEGQNVTLSCEQNLNHDAMYWYRQDPGQGLRLIYYSQIVNDFQKGDIAEGYSVSREKKESFPLTVTSAQKNPTAFYLCASAGQHLGGELFFGEGSRLTVL.

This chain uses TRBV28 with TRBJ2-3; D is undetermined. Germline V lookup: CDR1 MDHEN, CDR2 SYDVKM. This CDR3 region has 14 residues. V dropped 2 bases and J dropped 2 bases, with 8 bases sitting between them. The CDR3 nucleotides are TGTGCCAGCAGTTTACTTCCTCTCACAGATACGCAGTATTTT. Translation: CASSLLPLTDTQYF. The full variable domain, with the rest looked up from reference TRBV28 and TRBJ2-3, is DVKVTQSSRYLVKRTGEKVFLECVQDMDHENMFWYRQDPGLGLRLIYFSYDVKMKEKGDIPEGYSVSREKKERFSLILESASTNQTSMYLCASSLLPLTDTQYFGPGTRLTVL.

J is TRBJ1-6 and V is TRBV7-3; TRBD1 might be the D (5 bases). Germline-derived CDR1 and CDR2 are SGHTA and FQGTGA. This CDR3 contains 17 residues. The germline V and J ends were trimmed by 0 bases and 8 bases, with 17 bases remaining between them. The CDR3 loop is CASSLTGRDEPYSPLHF. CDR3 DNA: TGTGCCAGCAGCTTAACGGGCAGGGATGAGCCTTATTCACCCCTCCACTTT.

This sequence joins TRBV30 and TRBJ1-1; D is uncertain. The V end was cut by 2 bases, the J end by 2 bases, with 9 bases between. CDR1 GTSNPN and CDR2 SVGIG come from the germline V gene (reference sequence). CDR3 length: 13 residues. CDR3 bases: TGTGCCTGGAGTCGAGGACCTAACACTGAAGCTTTCTTT. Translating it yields CAWSRGPNTEAFF.

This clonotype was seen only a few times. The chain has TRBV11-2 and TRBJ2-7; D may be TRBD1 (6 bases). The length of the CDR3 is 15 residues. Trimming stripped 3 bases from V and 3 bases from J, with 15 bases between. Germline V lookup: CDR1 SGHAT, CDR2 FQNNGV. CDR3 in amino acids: CASSFVADSHYEQYF. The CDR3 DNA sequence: TGTGCCAGCAGCTTTGTCGCGGACAGCCACTACGAGCAGTACTTC.

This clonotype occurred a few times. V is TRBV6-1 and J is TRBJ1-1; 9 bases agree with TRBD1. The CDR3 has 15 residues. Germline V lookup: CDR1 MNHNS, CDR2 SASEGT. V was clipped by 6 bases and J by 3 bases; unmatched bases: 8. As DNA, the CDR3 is TGTGCCAGCAGGGGCGAGGGACAGGGTTACACTGAAGCTTTCTTT. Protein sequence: CASRGEGQGYTEAFF.

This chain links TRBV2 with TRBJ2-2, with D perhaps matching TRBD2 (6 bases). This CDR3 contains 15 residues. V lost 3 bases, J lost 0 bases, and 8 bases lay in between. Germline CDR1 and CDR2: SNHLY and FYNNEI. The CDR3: CASSDGLSNTGELFF. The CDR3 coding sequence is TGTGCCAGCAGTGACGGACTATCGAACACCGGGGAGCTGTTTTTT. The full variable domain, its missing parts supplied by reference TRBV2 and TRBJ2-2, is EPEVTQTPSHQVTQMGQEVILRCVPISNHLYFYWYRQILGQKVEFLVSFYNNEISEKSEIFDDQFSVERPDGSNFTLKIRSTKLEDSAMYFCASSDGLSNTGELFFGEGSRLTVL.

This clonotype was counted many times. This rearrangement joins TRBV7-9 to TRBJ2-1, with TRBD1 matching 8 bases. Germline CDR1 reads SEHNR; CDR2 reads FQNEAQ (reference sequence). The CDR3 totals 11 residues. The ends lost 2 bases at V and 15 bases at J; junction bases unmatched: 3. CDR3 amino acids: CASSLRTGLFF. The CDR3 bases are TGTGCCAGCAGCTTACGGACAGGGTTGTTCTTC.

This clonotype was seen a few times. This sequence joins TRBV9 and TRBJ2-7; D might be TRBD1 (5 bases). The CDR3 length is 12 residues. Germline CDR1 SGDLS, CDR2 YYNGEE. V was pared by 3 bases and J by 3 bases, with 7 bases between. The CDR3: CASSADSYEQYF. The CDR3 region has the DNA TGTGCCAGCAGCGCAGACAGCTACGAGCAGTACTTC.

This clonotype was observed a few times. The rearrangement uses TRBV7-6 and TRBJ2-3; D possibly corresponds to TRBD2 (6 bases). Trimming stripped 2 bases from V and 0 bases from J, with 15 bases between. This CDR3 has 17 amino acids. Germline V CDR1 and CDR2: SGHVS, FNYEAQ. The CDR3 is CASSLNGGSSSTDTQYF. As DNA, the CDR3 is TGTGCCAGCAGCTTAAACGGGGGATCCTCCAGCACAGATACGCAGTATTTT.

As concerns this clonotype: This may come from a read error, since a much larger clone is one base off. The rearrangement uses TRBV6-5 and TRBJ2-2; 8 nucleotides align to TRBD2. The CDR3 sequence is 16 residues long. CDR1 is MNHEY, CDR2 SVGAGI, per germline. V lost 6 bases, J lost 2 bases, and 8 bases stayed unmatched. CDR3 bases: TGTGCCAGCAGGATAAGCGGGAGACTCAACACCGGGGAGCTGTTTTTT. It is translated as CASRISGRLNTGELFF.

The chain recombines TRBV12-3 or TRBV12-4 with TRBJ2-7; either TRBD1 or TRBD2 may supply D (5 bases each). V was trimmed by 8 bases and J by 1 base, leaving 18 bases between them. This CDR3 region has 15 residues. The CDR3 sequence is CASSLEEGPSYEQYF. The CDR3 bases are TGTGCCAGCTCTCTTGAAGAGGGACCTTCCTACGAGCAGTACTTC.

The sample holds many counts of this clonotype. CDR3 amino acids: CASSQALFDEKLFF. CDR3 nucleotide sequence: TGTGCCAGCAGCCAAGCACTGTTTGATGAAAAACTGTTTTTT. This chain connects TRBV7-9 to TRBJ1-4; no definite D call. V lost 5 bases, J lost 6 bases, and 13 bases lay in between. The CDR3 is 14 amino acids. Germline V gene sequence: CDR1 SEHNR, CDR2 FQNEAQ (reference sequence).

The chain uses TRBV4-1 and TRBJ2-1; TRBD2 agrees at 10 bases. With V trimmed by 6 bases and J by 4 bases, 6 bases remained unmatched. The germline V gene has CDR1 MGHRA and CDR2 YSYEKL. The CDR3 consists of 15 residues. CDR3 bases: TGCGCCAGCAGTCCTACTAGCGGGGAATACAATGAGCAGTTCTTC. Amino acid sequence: CASSPTSGEYNEQFF.

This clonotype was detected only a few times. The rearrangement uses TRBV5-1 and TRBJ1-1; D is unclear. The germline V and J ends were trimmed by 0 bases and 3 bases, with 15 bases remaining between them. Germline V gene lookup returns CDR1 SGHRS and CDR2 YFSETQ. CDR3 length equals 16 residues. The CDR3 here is CASSLGRNYGDTEAFF. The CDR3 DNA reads TGCGCCAGCAGCTTGGGACGGAATTACGGGGACACTGAAGCTTTCTTT.

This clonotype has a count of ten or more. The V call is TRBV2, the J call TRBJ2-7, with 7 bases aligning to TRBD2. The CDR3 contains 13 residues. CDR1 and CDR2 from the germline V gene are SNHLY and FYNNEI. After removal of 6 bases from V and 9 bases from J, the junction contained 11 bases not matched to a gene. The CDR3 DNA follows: TGTGCCAGCAGAAGAGCGGGACCTGCCGGGCAGTACTTC. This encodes CASRRAGPAGQYF.